This T cell receptor (beta chain) was profiled in a study of blood T cell repertoires in COVID-19. This CDR3 is built from 13 residues. Trimming took 5 bases from V and 5 from J, leaving 12 bases between them. Germline V gene sequence: CDR1 SGHTA, CDR2 FQGTGA. Study processing details: Counts of nucleated cells, estimated from reference gene primer amplification, were obtained. Clones were read by immunoSEQ multiplex PCR, and TCRdb kept only the in-frame ones, dropping some. V and J calls and clone size are copied from that table; D and trimming were computed from the DNA. The sample records a few hundred thousand clones, about 87% being singletons.

The sample was peripheral blood. The V call is TRBV7-3, the J call TRBJ1-1, with D possibly TRBD1 on 5 matching bases. The origin of this receptor is a woman in her 70s with active or convalescent COVID-19. DNA of the CDR3: TGTGCCAGCAGCAAAAAAAGGGGAACTGAAGCTTTCTTT. It translates to CASSKKRGTEAFF.